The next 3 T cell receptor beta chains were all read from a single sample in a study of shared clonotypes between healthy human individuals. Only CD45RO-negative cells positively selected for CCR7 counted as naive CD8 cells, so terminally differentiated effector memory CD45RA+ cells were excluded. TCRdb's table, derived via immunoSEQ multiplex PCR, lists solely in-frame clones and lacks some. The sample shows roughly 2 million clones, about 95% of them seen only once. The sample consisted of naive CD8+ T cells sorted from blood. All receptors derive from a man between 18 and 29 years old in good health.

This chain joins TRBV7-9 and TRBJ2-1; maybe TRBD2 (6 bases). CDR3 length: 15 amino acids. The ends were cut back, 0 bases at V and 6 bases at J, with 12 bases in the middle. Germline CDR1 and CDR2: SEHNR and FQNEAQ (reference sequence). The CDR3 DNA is TGTGCCAGCAGCTTAGCTCGGGGGACGAGCAATGAGCAGTTCTTC. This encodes CASSLARGTSNEQFF.

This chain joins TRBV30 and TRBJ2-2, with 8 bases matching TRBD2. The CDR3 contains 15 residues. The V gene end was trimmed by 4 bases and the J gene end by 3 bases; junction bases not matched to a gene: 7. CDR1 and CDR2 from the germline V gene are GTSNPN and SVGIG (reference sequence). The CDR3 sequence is CAWTGGVADTGELFF. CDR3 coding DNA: TGTGCCTGGACCGGGGGGGTGGCGGACACCGGGGAGCTGTTTTTT.

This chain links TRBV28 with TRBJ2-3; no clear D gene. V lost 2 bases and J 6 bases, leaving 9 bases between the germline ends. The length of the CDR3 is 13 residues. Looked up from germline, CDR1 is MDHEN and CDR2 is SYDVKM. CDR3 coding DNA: TGTGCCAGCAGTTTAGTCGCCACGGATACGCAGTATTTT. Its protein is CASSLVATDTQYF. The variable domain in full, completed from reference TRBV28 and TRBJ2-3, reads DVKVTQSSRYLVKRTGEKVFLECVQDMDHENMFWYRQDPGLGLRLIYFSYDVKMKEKGDIPEGYSVSREKKERFSLILESASTNQTSMYLCASSLVATDTQYFGPGTRLTVL.